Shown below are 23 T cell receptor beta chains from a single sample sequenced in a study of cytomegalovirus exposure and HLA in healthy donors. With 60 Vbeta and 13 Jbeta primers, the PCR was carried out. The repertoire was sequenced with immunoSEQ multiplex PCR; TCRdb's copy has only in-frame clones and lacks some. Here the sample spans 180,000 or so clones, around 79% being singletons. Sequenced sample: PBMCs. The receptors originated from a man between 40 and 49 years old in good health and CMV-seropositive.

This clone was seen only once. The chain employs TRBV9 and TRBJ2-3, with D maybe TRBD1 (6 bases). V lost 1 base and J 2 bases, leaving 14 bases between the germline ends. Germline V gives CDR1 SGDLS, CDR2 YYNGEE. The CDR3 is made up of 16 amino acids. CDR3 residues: CASSVQLQGITDTQYF. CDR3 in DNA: TGTGCCAGCAGCGTACAATTACAGGGTATCACAGATACGCAGTATTTT.

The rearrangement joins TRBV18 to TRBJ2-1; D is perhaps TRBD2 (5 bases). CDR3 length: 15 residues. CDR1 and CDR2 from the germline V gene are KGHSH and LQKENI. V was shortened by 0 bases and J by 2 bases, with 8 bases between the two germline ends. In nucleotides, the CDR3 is TGTGCCAGCTCACCACCGGAGGATACCTACAATGAGCAGTTCTTC. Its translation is CASSPPEDTYNEQFF.

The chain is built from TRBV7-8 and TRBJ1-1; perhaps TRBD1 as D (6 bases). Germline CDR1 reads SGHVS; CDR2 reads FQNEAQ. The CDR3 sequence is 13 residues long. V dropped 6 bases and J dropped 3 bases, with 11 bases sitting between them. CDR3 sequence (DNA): TGTGCCAGCAGTTACAGGGCGGACACTGAAGCTTTCTTT. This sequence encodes CASSYRADTEAFF.

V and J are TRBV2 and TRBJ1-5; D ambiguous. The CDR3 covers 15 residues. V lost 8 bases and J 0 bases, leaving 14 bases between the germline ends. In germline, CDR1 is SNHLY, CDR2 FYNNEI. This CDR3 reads CASSREGNSNQPQHF. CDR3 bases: TGTGCCAGCTCTCGGGAGGGAAATAGCAATCAGCCCCAGCATTTT.

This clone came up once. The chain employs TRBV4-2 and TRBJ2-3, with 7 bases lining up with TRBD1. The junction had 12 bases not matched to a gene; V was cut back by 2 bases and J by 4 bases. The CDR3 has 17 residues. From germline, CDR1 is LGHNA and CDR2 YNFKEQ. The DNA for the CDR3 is TGTGCCAGCAGCCAAAGAGGGGGCCGAGGGGTCGCAGATACGCAGTATTTT. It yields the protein CASSQRGGRGVADTQYF.

The chain's CDR3 is CASSYEGEQYF. The CDR3 DNA reads as TGTGCCAGCAGTTATGAGGGAGAGCAGTATTTT. The chain couples TRBV6-6 to TRBJ2-3, with a weak D call TRBD2 (5 bases). The CDR3 spans 11 residues. Per germline, CDR1 MNHNY and CDR2 SVGAGI (reference sequence). The V end lost 3 bases, the J end lost 11 bases, and 9 bases lay between the germline ends.

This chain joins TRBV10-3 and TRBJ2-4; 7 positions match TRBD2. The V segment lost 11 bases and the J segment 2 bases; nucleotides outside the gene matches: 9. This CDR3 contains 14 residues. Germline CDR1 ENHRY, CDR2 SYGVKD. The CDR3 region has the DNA TGTGCCTCGGGGGGAGGGTCGTCCAAAAACATTCAGTACTTC. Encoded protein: CASGGGSSKNIQYF.

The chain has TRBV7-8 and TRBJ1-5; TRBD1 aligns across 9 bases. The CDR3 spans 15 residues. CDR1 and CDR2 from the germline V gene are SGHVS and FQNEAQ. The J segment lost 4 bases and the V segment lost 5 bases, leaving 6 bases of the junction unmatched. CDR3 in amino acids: CASSEGQGGNQPQHF. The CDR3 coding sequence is TGTGCCAGCAGCGAGGGACAGGGTGGTAATCAGCCCCAGCATTTT. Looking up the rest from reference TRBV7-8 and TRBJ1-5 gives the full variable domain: GAGVSQSPRYKVAKRGQDVALRCDPISGHVSLFWYQQALGQGPEFLTYFQNEAQLDKSGLPSDRFFAERPEGSVSTLKIQRTQQEDSAVYLCASSEGQGGNQPQHFGDGTRLSIL.

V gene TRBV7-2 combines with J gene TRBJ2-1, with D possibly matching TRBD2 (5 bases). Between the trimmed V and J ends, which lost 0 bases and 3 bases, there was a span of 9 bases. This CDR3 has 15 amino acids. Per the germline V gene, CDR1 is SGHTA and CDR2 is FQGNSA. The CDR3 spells CASSLALDYYNEQFF. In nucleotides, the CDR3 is TGTGCCAGCAGCTTAGCGCTAGACTACTACAATGAGCAGTTCTTC.

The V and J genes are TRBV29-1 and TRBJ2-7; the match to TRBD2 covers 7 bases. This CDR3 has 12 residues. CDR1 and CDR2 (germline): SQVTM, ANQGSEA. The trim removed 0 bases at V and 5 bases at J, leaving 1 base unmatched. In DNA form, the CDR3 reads TGCAGCGTTGAAGATGGGGGGGACGAGCAGTACTTC. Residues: CSVEDGGDEQYF.

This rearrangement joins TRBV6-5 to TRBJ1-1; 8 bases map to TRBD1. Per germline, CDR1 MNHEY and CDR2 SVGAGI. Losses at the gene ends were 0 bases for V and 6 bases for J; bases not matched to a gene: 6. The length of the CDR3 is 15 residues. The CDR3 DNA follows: TGTGCCAGCAGTTACTCGCGGCAGGGGGCCTCTGAAGCTTTCTTT. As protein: CASSYSRQGASEAFF.

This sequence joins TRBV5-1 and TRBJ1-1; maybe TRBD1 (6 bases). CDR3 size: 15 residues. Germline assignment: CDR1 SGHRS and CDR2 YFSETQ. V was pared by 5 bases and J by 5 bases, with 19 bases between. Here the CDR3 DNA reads TGCGCCAGCAGACAAACTCAGGGGCTGGTGACTGAAGCTTTCTTT. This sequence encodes CASRQTQGLVTEAFF.

CDR3 region: CASSPLAGGYNEQFF. CDR3 DNA: TGTGCCAGCAGCCCACTAGCGGGAGGCTACAATGAGCAGTTCTTC. V and J are TRBV7-3 and TRBJ2-1; 12 nucleotides agree with TRBD2. The CDR3 spans 15 residues. After removal of 5 bases from V and 3 bases from J, the junction contained 2 bases not matched to a gene. CDR1 is SGHTA, CDR2 FQGTGA, per germline.

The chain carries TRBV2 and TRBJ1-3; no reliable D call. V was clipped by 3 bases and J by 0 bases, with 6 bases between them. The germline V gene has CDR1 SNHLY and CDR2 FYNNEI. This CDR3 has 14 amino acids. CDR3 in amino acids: CASSEASSGNTIYF. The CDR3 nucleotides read TGTGCCAGCAGTGAGGCTAGCTCTGGAAACACCATATATTTT.

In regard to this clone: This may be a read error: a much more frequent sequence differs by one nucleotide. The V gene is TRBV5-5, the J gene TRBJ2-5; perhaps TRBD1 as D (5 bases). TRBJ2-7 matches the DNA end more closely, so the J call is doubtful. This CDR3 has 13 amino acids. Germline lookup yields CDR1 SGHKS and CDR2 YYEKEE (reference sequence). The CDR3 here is CASSFGARYEQYF. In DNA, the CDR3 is TGCGCCAGCAGCTTTGGGGCTCGCTACGAGCAGTACTTC.

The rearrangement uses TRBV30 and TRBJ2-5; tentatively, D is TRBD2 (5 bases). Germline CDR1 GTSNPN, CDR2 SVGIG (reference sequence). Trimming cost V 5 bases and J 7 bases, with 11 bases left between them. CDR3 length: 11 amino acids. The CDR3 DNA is TGTGCCTGGGGAACTGGGAGGACCCAGTACTTC. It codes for CAWGTGRTQYF. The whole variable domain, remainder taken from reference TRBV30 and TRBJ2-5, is SQTIHQWPATLVQPVGSPLSLECTVEGTSNPNLYWYRQAAGRGLQLLFYSVGIGQISSEVPQNLSASRPQDRQFILSSKKLLLSDSGFYLCAWGTGRTQYFGPGTRLLVL.

CDR3 coding DNA: TGTGCCAGCAGCCCACCACCCGCGCACTCCGCGCCCGACCAAGAGACCCAGTACTTC. This translates into CASSPPPAHSAPDQETQYF. The chain joins TRBV11-3 to TRBJ2-5; D is uncertain. Germline assignment: CDR1 SGHNT and CDR2 YENEEA. V lost 5 bases to trimming and J lost 0 bases, with 25 bases between them. CDR3 length: 19 residues.

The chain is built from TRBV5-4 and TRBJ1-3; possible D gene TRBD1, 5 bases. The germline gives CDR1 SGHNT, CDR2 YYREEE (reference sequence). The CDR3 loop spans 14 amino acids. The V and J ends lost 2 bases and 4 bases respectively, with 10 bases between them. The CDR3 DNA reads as TGTGCCAGCAGCTTATGGGAGGGGGGAAACACCATATATTTT. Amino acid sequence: CASSLWEGGNTIYF.

The CDR3 bases are TGTGCCAGCGAATTAACGCCGGACACTGAAGCTTTCTTT. Protein sequence: CASELTPDTEAFF. The V call is TRBV6-1, the J call TRBJ1-1, with D uncertain. Germline CDR1 is MNHNS and CDR2 is SASEGT. The V and J ends lost 8 bases and 3 bases respectively, with 13 bases between them. The CDR3 sequence is 13 residues long.

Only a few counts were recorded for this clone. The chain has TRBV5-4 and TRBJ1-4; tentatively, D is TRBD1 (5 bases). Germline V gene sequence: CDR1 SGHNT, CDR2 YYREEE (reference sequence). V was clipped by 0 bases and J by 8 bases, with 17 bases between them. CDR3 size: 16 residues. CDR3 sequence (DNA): TGTGCCAGCAGCTTGGCGGGGAGGGGTAGTTTGGAAAAACTGTTTTTT. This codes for CASSLAGRGSLEKLFF.

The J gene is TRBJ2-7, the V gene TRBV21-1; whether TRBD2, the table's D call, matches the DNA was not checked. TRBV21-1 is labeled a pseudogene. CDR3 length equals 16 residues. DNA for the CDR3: TGTGCCAGCAGCAAAGGAGGGCTAGCGGGAGCTAACGAGCAGTACTTC. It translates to CASSKGGLAGANEQYF.

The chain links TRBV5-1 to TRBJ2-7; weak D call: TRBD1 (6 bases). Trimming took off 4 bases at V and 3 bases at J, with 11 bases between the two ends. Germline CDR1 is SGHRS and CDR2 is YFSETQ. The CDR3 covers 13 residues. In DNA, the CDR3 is TGCGCCAGCAGCAGGACAGAGGACTACGAGCAGTACTTC. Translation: CASSRTEDYEQYF. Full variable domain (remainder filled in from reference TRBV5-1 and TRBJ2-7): KAGVTQTPRYLIKTRGQQVTLSCSPISGHRSVSWYQQTPGQGLQFLFEYFSETQRNKGNFPGRFSGRQFSNSRSEMNVSTLELGDSALYLCASSRTEDYEQYFGPGTRLTVT.

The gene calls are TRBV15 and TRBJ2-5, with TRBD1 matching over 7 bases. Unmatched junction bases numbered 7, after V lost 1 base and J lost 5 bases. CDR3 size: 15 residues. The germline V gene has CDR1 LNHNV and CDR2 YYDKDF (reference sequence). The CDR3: CATSRADRAWETQYF. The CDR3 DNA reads TGTGCCACCAGCAGAGCCGACAGGGCTTGGGAGACCCAGTACTTC. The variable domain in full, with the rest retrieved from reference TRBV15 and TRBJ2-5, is DAMVIQNPRYQVTQFGKPVTLSCSQTLNHNVMYWYQQKSSQAPKLLFHYYDKDFNNEADTPDNFQSRRPNTSFCFLDIRSPGLGDTAMYLCATSRADRAWETQYFGPGTRLLVL.